The 19 T cell receptor beta chains presented below share a single source sample, sequenced in a study of T-cell memory formation after mild COVID-19. MiXCR was run by TCRdb on the 5' RACE reads, yielding one entry per CDR3 protein. Of about 180,000 distinct CDR3 sequences in the sample, 16% were seen once. Sequencing was performed on PBMCs or a T cell subset sorted from them (not recorded which). Source of these receptors: an adult woman who had mild COVID-19 (a few samples of this study predate the infection). Cell type and time point are not known.

This chain connects TRBV7-2 to TRBJ1-3, with 7 bases lining up with TRBD1. Germline-derived CDR1 and CDR2 are SGHTA and FQGNSA. Trimming at V came to 5 bases and at J to 5 bases, leaving 9 bases not matched to a gene. The CDR3 extends over 15 amino acids. CDR3 nucleotides: TGTGCCAGCAGCCCCTTCCCGGGACAGAGAAACACCATATATTTT. It codes for CASSPFPGQRNTIYF.

The table lists this clonotype with a few counts. The chain uses TRBV20-1 and TRBJ2-5; 11 positions match TRBD1. The V and J ends lost 6 bases and 2 bases, in that order; junction bases with no gene match: 11. The germline V gene has CDR1 DFQATT and CDR2 SNEGSKA (reference sequence). The CDR3 loop spans 16 amino acids. The CDR3 loop reads CSASGQGVLRQETQYF. The CDR3 DNA is TGCAGTGCGTCGGGACAGGGGGTTTTGCGGCAAGAGACCCAGTACTTC.

This clonotype has more than one count but fewer than ten. The gene calls are TRBV29-1 and TRBJ2-7; D is possibly TRBD1 (5 bases). The CDR3 is 14 amino acids. V lost 5 bases to trimming and J lost 0 bases, with 14 bases between them. Germline V lookup: CDR1 SQVTM, CDR2 ANQGSEA. The CDR3 nucleotides are TGCAGCGTTCTGGGGCACCGGAGCTCCTACGAGCAGTACTTC. Protein: CSVLGHRSSYEQYF.

V usage is TRBV18 and J usage is TRBJ1-1; the D gene is possibly TRBD1 (6 bases). The V end lost 2 bases, the J end lost 10 bases, and 11 bases lay between the germline ends. CDR3 length equals 12 residues. The V gene's germline CDR1 is KGHSH and CDR2 LQKENI. The CDR3 DNA reads as TGTGCCAGCTCACCAGACAGGTTTGCAGCTTTCTTT. It is translated as CASSPDRFAAFF.

This clonotype was observed a handful of times. The V gene is TRBV7-2, the J gene TRBJ1-4, with 7 bases fitting TRBD1. The CDR3 is 18 amino acids. Per the germline V gene, CDR1 is SGHTA and CDR2 is FQGNSA. Losses at the gene ends were 6 bases for V and 4 bases for J; bases not matched to a gene: 17. The CDR3 DNA reads as TGTGCCAGCAGTTTCACCCCCGTACGAGGGGGCGGTAATGAAAAACTGTTTTTT. Translation: CASSFTPVRGGGNEKLFF. Full variable domain (remainder filled in from reference TRBV7-2 and TRBJ1-4): GAGVSQSPSNKVTEKGKDVELRCDPISGHTALYWYRQSLGQGLEFLIYFQGNSAPDKSGLPSDRFSAERTGGSVSTLTIQRTQQEDSAVYLCASSFTPVRGGGNEKLFFGSGTQLSVL.

This clonotype was counted only a few times. This sequence joins TRBV7-8 and TRBJ1-5, with D hard to call. The CDR3 covers 15 residues. Looked up from germline, CDR1 is SGHVS and CDR2 is FQNEAQ. The V and J ends lost 5 bases and 7 bases respectively, with 18 bases between them. CDR3 in amino acids: CASSLRRLEEQPQHF. As DNA, the CDR3 is TGTGCCAGCAGCCTACGTCGCCTCGAGGAACAGCCCCAGCATTTT.

In this sample, this clonotype turned up a few times. This chain joins TRBV5-1 and TRBJ2-7, with D hard to call. Trimming stripped 2 bases from V and 0 bases from J, with 6 bases between. The CDR3 extends over 13 amino acids. The V gene's germline CDR1 is SGHRS and CDR2 YFSETQ. For the CDR3, the DNA is TGCGCCAGCAGCTTAAGGGTCTCCTACGAGCAGTACTTC. Translating gives CASSLRVSYEQYF.

This clonotype was detected a few times. This sequence joins TRBV15 and TRBJ2-7, with D perhaps matching TRBD1 or TRBD2 (5 bases each). The V end was cut by 1 base, the J end by 6 bases, with 13 bases between. The germline gives CDR1 LNHNV, CDR2 YYDKDF (reference sequence). CDR3 length: 14 amino acids. The CDR3 spells CATSRGDPVGEQYF. CDR3 sequence (DNA): TGTGCCACCAGCAGAGGGGACCCGGTGGGCGAGCAGTACTTC.

This clonotype was found a few times. The chain joins TRBV20-1 to TRBJ1-2; no firm D call. This CDR3 is built from 13 residues. V shed 1 base and J shed 5 bases, with 11 bases lying between them. Germline V lookup: CDR1 DFQATT, CDR2 SNEGSKA (reference sequence). The CDR3 loop is CSARVPLGYGYTF. In DNA form, the CDR3 reads TGCAGTGCTAGAGTCCCCCTCGGATATGGCTACACCTTC.

The rearrangement links TRBV6-6 to TRBJ1-5; no clear D. The length of the CDR3 is 13 residues. Germline CDR1 reads MNHNY; CDR2 reads SVGAGI (reference sequence). The V end was cut by 5 bases, the J end by 2 bases, with 7 bases between. The CDR3 sequence is CASSTQGNQPQHF. In DNA form, the CDR3 reads TGTGCCAGCAGTACCCAGGGCAATCAGCCCCAGCATTTT.

The chain employs TRBV6-2 or TRBV6-3 and TRBJ2-1; TRBD2 is a possible D gene (5 bases). Trimming shortened V by 1 base and J by 7 bases, and 14 bases separated the two germline ends. CDR1 is MNHEY, CDR2 SVGEGT, per germline. The CDR3 runs 15 residues. CDR3 loop: CASSYWAGSKNEQFF. CDR3 DNA sequence: TGTGCCAGCAGTTACTGGGCGGGTTCGAAGAATGAGCAGTTCTTC.

Only a few counts were recorded for this clonotype. One end of the junction fails to match germline, which may point to a read error. The chain combines TRBV7-2 with TRBJ2-1, with TRBD2 matching over 10 bases. Germline V lookup: CDR1 SGHTA, CDR2 FQGNSA. The CDR3 consists of 15 residues. CDR3 DNA: TGTGCCAGCAGCTCTAGCGGGGGAACCTACAACGAGCAGTTCTTC. Translating it yields CASSSSGGTYNEQFF.

This clonotype was found a few times. The gene calls are TRBV3-1 and TRBJ1-1, with TRBD1 as a possible D gene (5 bases). CDR3 length: 15 amino acids. The V and J ends lost 1 base and 4 bases respectively, with 13 bases between them. Germline V CDR1 and CDR2: LGHDT, YNNKEL (reference sequence). This chain's CDR3 is CASSQGEGRVTEAFF. The CDR3 DNA sequence: TGTGCCAGCAGCCAAGGGGAGGGGAGGGTCACTGAAGCTTTCTTT.

The gene calls are TRBV20-1 and TRBJ2-2; D not resolved. This CDR3 contains 13 residues. The V gene's germline CDR1 is DFQATT and CDR2 SNEGSKA (reference sequence). Deletions cut 1 base from V and 3 bases from J, with 6 bases between. The CDR3 is CSARVSYTGELFF. CDR3 sequence (DNA): TGCAGTGCTAGAGTCTCCTACACCGGGGAGCTGTTTTTT.

The chain employs TRBV5-5 and TRBJ2-5; 11 nucleotides align to TRBD2. The CDR3 runs 18 residues. Losses at the gene ends were 0 bases for V and 1 base for J; bases not matched to a gene: 8. Germline V gene lookup returns CDR1 SGHKS and CDR2 YYEKEE (reference sequence). CDR3 residues: CASSLAGVAGGRQETQYF. DNA for the CDR3: TGTGCCAGCAGCTTGGCGGGAGTAGCGGGGGGGCGCCAAGAGACCCAGTACTTC.

The chain recombines TRBV6-1 with TRBJ1-2; the D is unclear. Germline CDR1 and CDR2: MNHNS and SASEGT. This CDR3 spans 12 amino acids. The germline V and J ends were trimmed by 1 base and 4 bases, with 4 bases remaining between them. The CDR3 reads CASSEDGYGYTF. The CDR3 nucleotides are TGTGCCAGCAGTGAAGACGGCTATGGCTACACCTTC.

This chain joins TRBV3-1 and TRBJ2-1; no definite D call. The CDR3 has 16 amino acids. V was pared by 3 bases and J by 0 bases, with 12 bases between. Germline CDR1 is LGHDT and CDR2 is YNNKEL (reference sequence). The chain's CDR3 is CASSHSWESSYNEQFF. In nucleotides, the CDR3 is TGTGCCAGCAGCCACTCGTGGGAAAGCTCCTACAATGAGCAGTTCTTC.

This clonotype was seen a few times. This chain connects TRBV20-1 to TRBJ2-5; 10 positions match TRBD2. The CDR3 has 14 residues. J lost 4 bases, V lost 6 bases, and 8 bases had no gene match. Germline assignment: CDR1 DFQATT and CDR2 SNEGSKA (reference sequence). DNA of the CDR3: TGCAGTGCGGAAATAGCGGGGGGCCGAGAGACCCAGTACTTC. Translating gives CSAEIAGGRETQYF.

This clonotype was recorded a few times. The CDR3 DNA follows: TGCAGTGCTAGAGATCACGGGGGGGCCGGCACAGATACGCAGTATTTT. Residues: CSARDHGGAGTDTQYF. The chain carries TRBV20-1 and TRBJ2-3, with TRBD2 matching over 8 bases. V gave up 0 bases and J gave up 1 base; unmatched junction bases: 6. The CDR3 covers 16 residues. Germline CDR1 reads DFQATT; CDR2 reads SNEGSKA (reference sequence).